This record looks at one T cell receptor (beta chain) sequence and its context. This sample includes further DNA sequences coding for the same CDR3. This sample was included in a study of Ad26.COV2.S vaccination and SARS-CoV-2 variants. Described treatment: about 20 received Ad26.COV2.S at low or high dose, single or two shots; several received placebo; per-sample allocation not given. Samples came from day 63 after the first vaccine or placebo injection. Germline assignment: CDR1 SGDLS and CDR2 YYNGEE. V shed 2 bases, J shed 0 bases, and the junction held 1 base outside the gene matches. CDR3 size: 15 residues. Some clones are missing from TCRdb's copy, which holds only in-frame ones; the method was immunoSEQ multiplex PCR. The sample includes about 320,000 clones, about 82% of them seen just once.

Sequences were derived from peripheral blood, sampled in a trial of Ad26.COV2.S vaccine versus placebo. This TCR came from a person aged 18-60 years who received the Ad26.COV2.S COVID-19 vaccine or a placebo. The V gene is TRBV9, the J gene TRBJ2-3, with 9 bases that match TRBD2. CDR3 sequence (DNA): TGTGCCAGCAGCGTGGGACTAGCTAGCACAGATACGCAGTATTTT. Protein product: CASSVGLASTDTQYF.